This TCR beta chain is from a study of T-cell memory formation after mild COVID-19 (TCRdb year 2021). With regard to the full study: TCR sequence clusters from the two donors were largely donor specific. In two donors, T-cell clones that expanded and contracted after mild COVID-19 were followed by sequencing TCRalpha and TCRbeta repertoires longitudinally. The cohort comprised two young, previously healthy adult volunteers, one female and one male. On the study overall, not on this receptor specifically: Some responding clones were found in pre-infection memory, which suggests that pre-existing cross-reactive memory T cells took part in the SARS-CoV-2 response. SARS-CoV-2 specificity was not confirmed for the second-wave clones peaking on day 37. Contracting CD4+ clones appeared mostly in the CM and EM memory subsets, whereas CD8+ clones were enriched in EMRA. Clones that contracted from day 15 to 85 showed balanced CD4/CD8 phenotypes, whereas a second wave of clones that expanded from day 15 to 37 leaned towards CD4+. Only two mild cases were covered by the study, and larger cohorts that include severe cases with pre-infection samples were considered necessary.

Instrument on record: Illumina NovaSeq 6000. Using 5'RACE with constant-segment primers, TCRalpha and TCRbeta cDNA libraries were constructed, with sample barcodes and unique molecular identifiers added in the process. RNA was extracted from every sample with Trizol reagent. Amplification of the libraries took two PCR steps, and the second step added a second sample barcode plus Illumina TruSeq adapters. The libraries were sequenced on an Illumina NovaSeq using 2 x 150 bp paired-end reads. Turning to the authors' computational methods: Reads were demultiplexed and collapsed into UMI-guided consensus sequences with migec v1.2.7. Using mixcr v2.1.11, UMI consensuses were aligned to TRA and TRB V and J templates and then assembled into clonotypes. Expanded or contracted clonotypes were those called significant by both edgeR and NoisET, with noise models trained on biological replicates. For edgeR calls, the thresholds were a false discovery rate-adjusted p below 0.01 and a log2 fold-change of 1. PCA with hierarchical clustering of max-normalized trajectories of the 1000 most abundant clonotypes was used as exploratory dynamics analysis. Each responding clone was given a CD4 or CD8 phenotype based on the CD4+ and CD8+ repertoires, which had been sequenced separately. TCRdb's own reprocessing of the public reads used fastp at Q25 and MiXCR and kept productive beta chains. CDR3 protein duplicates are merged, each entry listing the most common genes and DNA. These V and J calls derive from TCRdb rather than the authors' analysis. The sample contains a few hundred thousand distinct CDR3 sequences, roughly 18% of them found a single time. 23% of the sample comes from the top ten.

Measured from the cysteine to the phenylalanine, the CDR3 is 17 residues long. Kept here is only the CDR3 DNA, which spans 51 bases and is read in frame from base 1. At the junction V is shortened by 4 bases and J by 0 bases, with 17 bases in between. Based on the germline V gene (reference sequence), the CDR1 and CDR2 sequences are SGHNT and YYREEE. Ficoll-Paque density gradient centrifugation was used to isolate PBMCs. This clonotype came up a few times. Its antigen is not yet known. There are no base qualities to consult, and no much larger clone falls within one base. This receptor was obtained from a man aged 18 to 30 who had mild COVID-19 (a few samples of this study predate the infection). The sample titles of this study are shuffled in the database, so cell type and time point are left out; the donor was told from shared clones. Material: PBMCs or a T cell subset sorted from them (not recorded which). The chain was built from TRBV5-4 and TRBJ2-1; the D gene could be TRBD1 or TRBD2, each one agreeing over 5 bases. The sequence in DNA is TGTGCCAGCAGCGGGACGGGTGGCACGAGCTCCTACAATGAGCAGTTCTTC. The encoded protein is CASSGTGGTSSYNEQFF.